This T cell receptor beta chain was profiled in a study of shared clonotypes between healthy human individuals. The CDR3 spans 18 residues. The V end was cut by 1 base, the J end by 0 bases, with 16 bases between. The germline V gene has CDR1 SEHNR and CDR2 FQNEAQ (reference sequence). Here immunoSEQ multiplex PCR was the method, and the copy in TCRdb shows in-frame clones only, minus some. The sample holds about 1,800,000 clones, less than 95% seen once. Study observations and caveats: A generally larger estimated richness was seen in naive subsets than in memory subsets.

Comments on this clone: Its antigen is currently unknown.

Selected positively for CCR7 and CD45RO-negative, naive CD8 cells excluded terminally differentiated effector memory CD45RA+ cells. The sample taken for sequencing was naive CD8+ T cells sorted from blood. The genes are TRBV7-9 and TRBJ2-1; a weak D match, TRBD2 (6 bases). The receptor was derived from a man in his late teens or twenties in good health. The CDR3 loop reads CASSLEATAGSSYNEQFF. CDR3 DNA sequence: TGTGCCAGCAGCTTAGAGGCGACGGCGGGGAGCTCCTACAATGAGCAGTTCTTC. The full variable domain, with the rest looked up from reference TRBV7-9 and TRBJ2-1, is DTGVSQNPRHKITKRGQNVTFRCDPISEHNRLYWYRQTLGQGPEFLTYFQNEAQLEKSRLLSDRFSAERPKGSFSTLEIQRTEQGDSAMYLCASSLEATAGSSYNEQFFGPGTRLTVL.